This T cell receptor (beta chain) was sequenced in a study of Ad26.COV2.S vaccination and SARS-CoV-2 variants. Comments on this clone: Its target is not known.

Using immunoSEQ multiplex PCR, the repertoire was profiled, and TCRdb retains in-frame clones only, with some absent. The data show fewer than 400,000 clones, around four fifths seen once. This CDR3 has 15 amino acids. V lost 1 base to trimming and J lost 0 bases, with 8 bases between them. Germline CDR1 is MNHEY and CDR2 is SVGAGI. The treatment is: some 20 received Ad26.COV2.S at low or high dose, single or two shots; roughly 5 received placebo; per-sample allocation not given. Sampling was performed 63 days after the first vaccine or placebo injection. An adult aged 18-55 years in Boston served as the donor. Broader study findings: Following vaccination, spike-specific CD8+ and CD4+ T cell responses reportedly exhibited substantial breadth. Responses of T cells in total may have been underestimated by the TCR breadth and depth analyses.

The source is a person aged 18-60 years who received the Ad26.COV2.S COVID-19 vaccine or a placebo. The sample was peripheral blood, taken in a trial of Ad26.COV2.S vaccine versus placebo. The chain employs TRBV6-5 and TRBJ2-3; D possibly uses TRBD1 or TRBD2 (5 bases each). For the CDR3, the DNA is TGTGCCAGCAGTTACTACAGGACTAGCACAGATACGCAGTATTTT. Translation: CASSYYRTSTDTQYF.